This TCR beta chain is drawn from a study of OX40 agonist ivuxolimab in advanced cancers. Sequenced by immunoSEQ multiplex PCR; TCRdb stores in-frame clones only, minus some. The sample includes 90,000 to 100,000 clones, 80% to 90% seen only once; the top ten take around 0.82%. Germline CDR1 is SGHRS and CDR2 is YFSETQ. The CDR3 extends over 17 amino acids. With V trimmed by 4 bases and J by 0 bases, 3 bases remained unmatched. Sequenced material: CD4+ or CD8+ T cells sorted from blood, taken in a trial of the OX40 agonist ivuxolimab. The receptor was derived from an adult with an advanced solid tumor such as melanoma, head and neck, liver or kidney cancer. J is TRBJ2-1 and V is TRBV5-1; 14 bases map to TRBD2. CDR3 in DNA: TGCGCCAGCAGCGGACTAGCGGGAGGCAACTCCTACAATGAGCAGTTCTTC. It is translated as CASSGLAGGNSYNEQFF.